These 6 T cell receptor beta chains were all obtained from the same sample, sequenced in a study of shared clonotypes between healthy human individuals. The repertoire was sequenced with immunoSEQ multiplex PCR; TCRdb's copy has only in-frame clones and lacks some. This sample has about 2.3 million clones, with approximately 93% found just once. Sequencing used naive CD4+ T cells from PBMCs. Subset indicated: CD45RA+ positively selected. The receptor set was obtained from a man younger than 30 in good health. Some clones in this sample may be carry-over from other donors' samples.

This chain uses TRBV29-1 with TRBJ2-5, with a tentative D call TRBD1 (6 bases). The J call may be incorrect, as the DNA end agrees better with TRBJ2-7. CDR1 and CDR2 (germline): SQVTM, ANQGSEA. This CDR3 has 12 amino acids. The CDR3 here is CSVVQGTYEQYF. The DNA for the CDR3 is TGCAGCGTTGTACAGGGAACCTACGAGCAGTACTTC.

V gene TRBV18 combines with J gene TRBJ1-2, with 9 positions matching TRBD1. This CDR3 has 17 residues. With V trimmed by 3 bases and J by 2 bases, 10 bases remained unmatched. Looked up from germline, CDR1 is KGHSH and CDR2 is LQKENI. This chain's CDR3 is CASSPATGTGLNYGYTF. CDR3 bases: TGTGCCAGCTCACCTGCTACCGGGACAGGGTTGAACTATGGCTACACCTTC. The variable domain in full, with the rest retrieved from reference TRBV18 and TRBJ1-2, is NAGVMQNPRHLVRRRGQEARLRCSPMKGHSHVYWYRQLPEEGLKFMVYLQKENIIDESGMPKERFSAEFPKEGPSILRIQQVVRGDSAAYFCASSPATGTGLNYGYTFGSGTRLTVV.

V usage is TRBV10-3 and J usage is TRBJ2-7, with D perhaps matching TRBD1 (7 bases). V shed 4 bases and J shed 0 bases, with 13 bases lying between them. This CDR3 spans 15 amino acids. Germline loops: CDR1 ENHRY, CDR2 SYGVKD. The chain's CDR3 is CAISAMQGGSYEQYF. In DNA form, the CDR3 reads TGTGCCATCAGTGCGATGCAGGGGGGCTCCTACGAGCAGTACTTC.

This rearrangement joins TRBV5-4 to TRBJ1-5; the D is unclear. Germline CDR1 is SGHNT and CDR2 is YYREEE (reference sequence). The CDR3 loop spans 14 amino acids. Trimming stripped 3 bases from V and 1 base from J, with 8 bases between. In DNA form, the CDR3 reads TGTGCCAGCAGCTCCGGGATCAGCAATCAGCCCCAGCATTTT. As protein: CASSSGISNQPQHF.

The chain recombines TRBV7-9 with TRBJ2-5; the D gene could be TRBD1 or TRBD2 (6 bases each). The CDR3 consists of 15 residues. Germline V gives CDR1 SEHNR, CDR2 FQNEAQ (reference sequence). Trimming pared 0 bases from V and 2 bases from J, leaving 10 bases between. DNA of the CDR3: TGTGCCAGCAGCTTAGCGGGGGGCAGGCAAGAGACCCAGTACTTC. This translates into CASSLAGGRQETQYF.

The chain has TRBV12-2 and TRBJ2-5; the table's TRBD2 call for D was not verified on the DNA. TRBV12-2 is assigned pseudogene status. The length of the CDR3 is 18 residues. The CDR3 loop reads CASRLDPTSGDCSETQYF. CDR3 coding DNA: TGTGCAAGTCGCTTAGACCCGACTAGCGGAGACTGCAGCGAGACCCAGTACTTC.